Below, 3 T cell receptor beta chains from the same sample are listed, as sequenced in a study of OX40 agonist ivuxolimab in advanced cancers. Library preparation used the immunoSEQ multiplex PCR assay. TCRdb re-hosts the immuneACCESS table, in-frame sequences only. Its copies lack some clones; in the studies checked, an unresolved V gene accounts for under half of them, and the cause for the rest is not known. The sample table lists some 73,000 clones, around 88% of them with a count of one. Of the sample, approximately 0.86% falls within the top ten clones. Sequencing used CD4+ or CD8+ T cells sorted from blood, obtained in a trial of the OX40 agonist ivuxolimab. Receptors originate from an adult with an advanced solid tumor such as melanoma, head and neck, liver or kidney cancer.

V and J are TRBV21-1 and TRBJ2-3; TRBD1 is the table's D call and was not checked against the DNA. TRBV21-1 is deemed a pseudogene. CDR3 length: 16 amino acids. CDR3: CASSKGTGLVPDTQYF. Here the CDR3 DNA reads TGTGCCAGCAGCAAAGGGACAGGGTTGGTCCCAGATACGCAGTATTTT.

The chain is built from TRBV5-1 and TRBJ2-1, with TRBD2 matching over 7 bases. The trim removed 0 bases at V and 9 bases at J, leaving 6 bases unmatched. CDR1 is SGHRS, CDR2 YFSETQ, per germline. CDR3 size: 14 residues. The CDR3 nucleotides are TGCGCCAGCAGCTTGGCCCTTGGGGGGGGTGAGCAGTTCTTC. Its translation is CASSLALGGGEQFF.

V is TRBV7-9 and J is TRBJ2-1; 13 bases align to TRBD2. With 2 bases clipped from V and 4 bases from J, the junction kept 8 bases outside the gene matches. The CDR3 has 18 amino acids. CDR1 and CDR2 (germline): SEHNR, FQNEAQ (reference sequence). CDR3 bases: TGTGCCAGCAGCTTAAAGGGGACTAGCGGGGTTCGGTACAATGAGCAGTTCTTC. The encoded protein is CASSLKGTSGVRYNEQFF.